Described below is a single TCR beta chain sequence and its context. No antigen is known for it. The authors sorted CD4+ naive, central memory, regulatory and stem cell-like memory cells via CD45RO/CCR7/CD25/CD127/CD95/CD27. The CDR3 has 15 residues. V lost 5 bases, J lost 4 bases, and 14 bases lay in between. Looked up from germline, CDR1 is SEHNR and CDR2 is FQNEAQ (reference sequence). The data are from a study of beta chain features in type 1 diabetes. As for the study in general: Across the samples, roughly 98,000,000 sorted cells were examined in total. Findings of the study overall: Cells with high TCR expression could be over-represented by cDNA sequencing. All four CD4+ subsets of Type 1 diabetes patients contained TCRB CDR3s that were moderately but significantly shorter.

The whole isolated RNA underwent reverse transcription, so sequencing captured expressed TCRB transcripts. Here immunoSEQ multiplex PCR was the method, and the copy in TCRdb shows in-frame clones only, minus some. Of fewer than 650,000 clones in the sample, about 14% were seen once. V usage is TRBV7-9 and J usage is TRBJ2-2; TRBD1 or TRBD2 may be the D gene (6 bases each). The material sequenced was naive CD4+ T cells from blood. The sequence came from a man aged 18 to 30 in good health. The chain's CDR3 is CASSPGGGPTGELFF. CDR3 DNA: TGTGCCAGCAGCCCCGGGGGCGGGCCCACCGGGGAGCTGTTTTTT.